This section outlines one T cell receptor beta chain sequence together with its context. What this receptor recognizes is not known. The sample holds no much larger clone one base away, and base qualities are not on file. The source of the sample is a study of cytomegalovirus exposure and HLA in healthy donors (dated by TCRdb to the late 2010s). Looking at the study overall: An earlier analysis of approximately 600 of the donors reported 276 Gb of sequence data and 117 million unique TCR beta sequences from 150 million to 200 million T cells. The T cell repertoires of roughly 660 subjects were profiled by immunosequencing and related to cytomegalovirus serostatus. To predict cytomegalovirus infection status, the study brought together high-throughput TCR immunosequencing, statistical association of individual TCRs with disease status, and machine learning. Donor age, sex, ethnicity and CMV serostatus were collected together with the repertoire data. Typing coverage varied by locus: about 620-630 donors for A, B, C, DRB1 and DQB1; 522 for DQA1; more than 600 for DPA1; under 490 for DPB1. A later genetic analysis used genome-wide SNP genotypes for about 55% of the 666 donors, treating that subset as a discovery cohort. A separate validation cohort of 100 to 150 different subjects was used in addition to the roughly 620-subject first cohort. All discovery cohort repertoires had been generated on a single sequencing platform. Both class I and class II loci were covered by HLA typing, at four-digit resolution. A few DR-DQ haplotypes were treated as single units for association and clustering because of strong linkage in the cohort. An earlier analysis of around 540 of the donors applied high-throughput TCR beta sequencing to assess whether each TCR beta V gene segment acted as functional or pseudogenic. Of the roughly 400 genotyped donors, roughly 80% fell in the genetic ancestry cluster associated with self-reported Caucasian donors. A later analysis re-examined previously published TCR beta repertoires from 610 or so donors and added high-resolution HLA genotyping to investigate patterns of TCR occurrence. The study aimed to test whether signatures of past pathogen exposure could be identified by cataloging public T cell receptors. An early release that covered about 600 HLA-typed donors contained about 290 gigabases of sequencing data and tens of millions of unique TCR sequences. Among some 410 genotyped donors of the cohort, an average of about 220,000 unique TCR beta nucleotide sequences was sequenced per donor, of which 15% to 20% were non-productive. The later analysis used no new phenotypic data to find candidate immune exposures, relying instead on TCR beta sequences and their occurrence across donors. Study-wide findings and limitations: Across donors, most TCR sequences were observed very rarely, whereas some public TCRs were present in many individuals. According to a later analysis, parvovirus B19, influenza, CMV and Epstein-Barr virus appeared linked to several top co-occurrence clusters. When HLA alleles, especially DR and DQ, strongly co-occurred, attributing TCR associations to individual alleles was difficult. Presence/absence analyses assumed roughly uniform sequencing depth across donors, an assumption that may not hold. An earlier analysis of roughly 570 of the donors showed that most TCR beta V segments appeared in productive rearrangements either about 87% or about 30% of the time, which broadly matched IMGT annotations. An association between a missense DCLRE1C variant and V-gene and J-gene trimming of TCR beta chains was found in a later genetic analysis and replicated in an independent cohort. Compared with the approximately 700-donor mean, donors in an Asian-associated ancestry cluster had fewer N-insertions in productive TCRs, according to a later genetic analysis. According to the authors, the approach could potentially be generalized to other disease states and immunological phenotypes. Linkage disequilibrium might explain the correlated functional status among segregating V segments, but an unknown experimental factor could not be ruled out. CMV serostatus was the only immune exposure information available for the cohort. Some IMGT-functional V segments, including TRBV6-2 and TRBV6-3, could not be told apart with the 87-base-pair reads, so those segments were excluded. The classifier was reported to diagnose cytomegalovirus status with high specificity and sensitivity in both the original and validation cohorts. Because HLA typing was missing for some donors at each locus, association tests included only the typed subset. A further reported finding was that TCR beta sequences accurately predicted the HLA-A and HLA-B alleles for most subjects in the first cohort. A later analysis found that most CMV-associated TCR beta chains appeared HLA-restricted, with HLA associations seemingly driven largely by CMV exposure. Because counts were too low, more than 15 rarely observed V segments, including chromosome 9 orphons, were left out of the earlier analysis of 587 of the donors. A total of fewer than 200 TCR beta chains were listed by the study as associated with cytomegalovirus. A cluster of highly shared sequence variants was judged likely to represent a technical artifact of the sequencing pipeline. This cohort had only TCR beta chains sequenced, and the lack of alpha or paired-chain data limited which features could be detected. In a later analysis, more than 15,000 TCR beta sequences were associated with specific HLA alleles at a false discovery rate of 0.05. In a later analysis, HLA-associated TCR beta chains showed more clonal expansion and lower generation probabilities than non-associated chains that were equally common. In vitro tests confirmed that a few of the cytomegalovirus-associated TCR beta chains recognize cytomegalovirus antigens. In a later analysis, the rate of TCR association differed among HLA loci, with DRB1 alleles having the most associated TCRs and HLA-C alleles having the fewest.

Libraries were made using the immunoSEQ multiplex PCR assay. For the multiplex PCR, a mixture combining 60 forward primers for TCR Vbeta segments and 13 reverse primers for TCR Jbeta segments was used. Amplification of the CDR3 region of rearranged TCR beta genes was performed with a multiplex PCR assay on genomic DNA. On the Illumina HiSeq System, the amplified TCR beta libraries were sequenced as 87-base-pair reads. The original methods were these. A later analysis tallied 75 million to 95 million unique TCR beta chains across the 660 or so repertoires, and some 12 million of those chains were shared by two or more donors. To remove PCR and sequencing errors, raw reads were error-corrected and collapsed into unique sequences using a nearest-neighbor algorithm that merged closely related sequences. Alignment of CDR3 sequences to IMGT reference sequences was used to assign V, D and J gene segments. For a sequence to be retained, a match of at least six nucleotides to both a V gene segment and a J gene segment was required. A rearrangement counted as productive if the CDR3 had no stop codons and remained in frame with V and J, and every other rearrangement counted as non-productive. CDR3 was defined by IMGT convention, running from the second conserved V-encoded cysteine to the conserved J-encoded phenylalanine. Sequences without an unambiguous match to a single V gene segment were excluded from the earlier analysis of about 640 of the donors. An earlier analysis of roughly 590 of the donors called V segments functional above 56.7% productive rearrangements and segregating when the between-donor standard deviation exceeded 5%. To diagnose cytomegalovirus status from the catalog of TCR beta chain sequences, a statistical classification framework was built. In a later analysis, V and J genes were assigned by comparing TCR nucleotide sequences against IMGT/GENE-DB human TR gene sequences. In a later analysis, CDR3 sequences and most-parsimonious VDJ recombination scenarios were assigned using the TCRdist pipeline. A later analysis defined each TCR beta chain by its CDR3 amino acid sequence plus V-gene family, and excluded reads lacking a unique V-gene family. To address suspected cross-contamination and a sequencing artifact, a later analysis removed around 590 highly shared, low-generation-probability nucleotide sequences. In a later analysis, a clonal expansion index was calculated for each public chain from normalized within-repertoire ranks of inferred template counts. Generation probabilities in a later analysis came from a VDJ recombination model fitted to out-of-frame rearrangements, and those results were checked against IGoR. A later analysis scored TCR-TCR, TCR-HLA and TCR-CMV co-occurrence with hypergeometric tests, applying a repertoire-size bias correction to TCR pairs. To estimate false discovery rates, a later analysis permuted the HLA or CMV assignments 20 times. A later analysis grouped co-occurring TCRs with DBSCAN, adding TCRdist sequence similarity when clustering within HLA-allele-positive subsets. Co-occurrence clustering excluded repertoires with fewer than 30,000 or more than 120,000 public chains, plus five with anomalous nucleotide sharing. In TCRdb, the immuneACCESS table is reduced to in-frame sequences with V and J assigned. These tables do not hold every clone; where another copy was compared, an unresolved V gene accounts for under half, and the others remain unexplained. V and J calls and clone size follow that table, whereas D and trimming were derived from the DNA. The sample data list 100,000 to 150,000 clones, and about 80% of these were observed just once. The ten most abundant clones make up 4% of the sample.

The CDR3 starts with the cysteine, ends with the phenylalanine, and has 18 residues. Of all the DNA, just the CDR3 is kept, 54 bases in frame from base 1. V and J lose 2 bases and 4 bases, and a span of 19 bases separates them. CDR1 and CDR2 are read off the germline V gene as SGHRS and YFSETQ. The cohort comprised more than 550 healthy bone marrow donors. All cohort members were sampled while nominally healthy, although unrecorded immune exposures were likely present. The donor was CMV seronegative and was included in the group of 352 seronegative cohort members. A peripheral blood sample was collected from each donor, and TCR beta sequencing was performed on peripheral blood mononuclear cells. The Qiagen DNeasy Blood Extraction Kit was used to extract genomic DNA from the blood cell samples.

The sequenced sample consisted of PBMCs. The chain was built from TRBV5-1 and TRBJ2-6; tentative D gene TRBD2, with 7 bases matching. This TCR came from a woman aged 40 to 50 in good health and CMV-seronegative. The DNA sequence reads TGCGCCAGCAGCTTTGGACTGCCGGGGGGCGCAGGGGCCAACGTCCTGACTTTC. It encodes CASSFGLPGGAGANVLTF.